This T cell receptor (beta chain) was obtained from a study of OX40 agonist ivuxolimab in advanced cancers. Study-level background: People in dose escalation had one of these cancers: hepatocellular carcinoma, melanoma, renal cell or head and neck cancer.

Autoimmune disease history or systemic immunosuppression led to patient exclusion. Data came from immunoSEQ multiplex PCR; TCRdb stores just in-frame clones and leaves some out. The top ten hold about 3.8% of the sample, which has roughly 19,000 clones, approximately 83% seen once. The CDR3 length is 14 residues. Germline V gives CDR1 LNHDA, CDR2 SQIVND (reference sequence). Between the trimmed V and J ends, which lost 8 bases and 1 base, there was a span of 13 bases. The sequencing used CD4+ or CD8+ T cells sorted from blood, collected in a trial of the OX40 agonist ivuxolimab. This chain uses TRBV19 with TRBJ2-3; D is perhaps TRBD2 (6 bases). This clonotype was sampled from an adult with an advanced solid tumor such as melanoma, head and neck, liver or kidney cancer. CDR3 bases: TGTGCCAGTGGATTGACGGGGGGCACAGATACGCAGTATTTT. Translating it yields CASGLTGGTDTQYF.